These 13 T cell receptor beta chains were all obtained from the same sample, sequenced in a study of cytomegalovirus exposure and HLA in healthy donors. PCR involved 60 Vbeta and 13 Jbeta primers. Sequencing was performed with immunoSEQ multiplex PCR; in TCRdb, only in-frame clones are kept and a portion is missing. The repertoire has 70,000 to 80,000 clones, roughly 86% of them found once; the top ten carry 1.9%. What was sequenced was PBMCs. Receptors originate from a man younger than 35 in good health and CMV-seronegative.

The genes are TRBV5-5 and TRBJ1-1; possible D gene TRBD1, 6 bases. The CDR3 totals 16 residues. V lost 4 bases, J lost 1 base, and 17 bases lay in between. Germline CDR1 reads SGHKS; CDR2 reads YYEKEE (reference sequence). CDR3 DNA: TGTGCCAGCAGCCCCCAGTGGGGGACACCGAACACTGAAGCTTTCTTT. This codes for CASSPQWGTPNTEAFF.

The CDR3 region is CASSYSIAGGAEQYF. CDR3 in DNA: TGTGCCAGCAGTTACTCGATAGCGGGAGGCGCCGAGCAGTACTTC. The chain links TRBV6-5 to TRBJ2-7; 10 positions match TRBD2. The length of the CDR3 is 15 residues. Trimming cost V 0 bases and J 6 bases; bases outside gene matches: 5. Germline-derived CDR1 and CDR2 are MNHEY and SVGAGI.

V and J are TRBV19 and TRBJ1-2, with 8 bases aligning to TRBD1. This CDR3 is 12 amino acids long. J was trimmed by 7 bases and V by 6 bases; bases with no gene match: 4. Germline CDR1 and CDR2: LNHDA and SQIVND (reference sequence). The CDR3 loop reads CASRDRGRGYTF. The DNA for the CDR3 is TGTGCCAGTAGAGACAGGGGACGTGGCTACACCTTC. Full variable domain (missing parts from reference TRBV19 and TRBJ1-2): DGGITQSPKYLFRKEGQNVTLSCEQNLNHDAMYWYRQDPGQGLRLIYYSQIVNDFQKGDIAEGYSVSREKKESFPLTVTSAQKNPTAFYLCASRDRGRGYTFGSGTRLTVV.

The V and J genes are TRBV7-6 and TRBJ2-3; tentative D call: TRBD1 (6 bases). The DNA matches TRBJ1-5 better at its end, which makes the J call doubtful. Looked up from germline, CDR1 is SGHVS and CDR2 is FNYEAQ. The CDR3 contains 16 residues. CDR3 region: CASSFSRGMGTDTQHF. CDR3 nucleotides: TGTGCCAGCAGCTTCTCCAGGGGAATGGGCACAGATACGCAGCATTTT.

The chain couples TRBV7-3 to TRBJ2-1; TRBD1 matches 9 bases. V dropped 4 bases and J dropped 6; count of bases not matched to a gene: 4. CDR1 and CDR2 from the germline V gene are SGHTA and FQGTGA. The CDR3 runs to 14 residues. The CDR3 sequence: CASSSLGQGNEQFF. In DNA form, the CDR3 reads TGTGCCAGCAGCTCCCTGGGACAGGGCAATGAGCAGTTCTTC.

The V and J genes are TRBV29-1 and TRBJ2-7; 7 positions agree with TRBD1. Germline loops: CDR1 SQVTM, CDR2 ANQGSEA. The trim removed 4 bases at V and 2 bases at J, leaving 2 bases unmatched. The CDR3 spans 12 residues. The CDR3 DNA reads TGCAGCGTTGCCGGGACAGCCTACGAGCAGTACTTC. It encodes CSVAGTAYEQYF.

The rearrangement joins TRBV5-1 to TRBJ2-4; 7 nucleotides agree with TRBD1. Germline loops: CDR1 SGHRS, CDR2 YFSETQ. The CDR3 is 15 amino acids. The junction had 7 bases not matched to a gene; V was cut back by 1 base and J by 6 bases. The CDR3 DNA reads as TGCGCCAGCAGCTTGAGAACAGGGGATGGAAACATTCAGTACTTC. Amino acids: CASSLRTGDGNIQYF.

The chain's CDR3 is CASSLNTELNNEQFF. The CDR3 DNA sequence: TGTGCCAGCAGCTTAAATACAGAGTTAAACAATGAGCAGTTCTTC. V is TRBV7-9 and J is TRBJ2-1; D unresolved. V dropped 2 bases and J dropped 5 bases, with 13 bases sitting between them. Germline CDR1 is SEHNR and CDR2 is FQNEAQ (reference sequence). The CDR3 length is 15 residues. The full variable domain, its missing parts supplied by reference TRBV7-9 and TRBJ2-1, is DTGVSQNPRHKITKRGQNVTFRCDPISEHNRLYWYRQTLGQGPEFLTYFQNEAQLEKSRLLSDRFSAERPKGSFSTLEIQRTEQGDSAMYLCASSLNTELNNEQFFGPGTRLTVL.

The rearrangement links TRBV19 to TRBJ2-7, with TRBD1 as a possible D gene (5 bases). Between the trimmed V and J ends, which lost 5 bases and 8 bases, there was a span of 10 bases. This CDR3 has 11 residues. Germline CDR1 is LNHDA and CDR2 is SQIVND (reference sequence). The CDR3 DNA reads TGTGCCAGTAGTTCCGGACACCAGCAGTACTTC. The encoded protein is CASSSGHQQYF.

This chain links TRBV10-3 with TRBJ2-7; 7 positions match TRBD2. The CDR3 runs 16 residues. Trimming at V came to 1 base and at J to 9 bases, leaving 15 bases not matched to a gene. The V gene's germline CDR1 is ENHRY and CDR2 SYGVKD. The CDR3 coding sequence is TGTGCCATCAGTGAGTTTACGGGGAGGGAACTACCGTCGCAGTACTTC. It translates to CAISEFTGRELPSQYF.

The CDR3 is CASSLSSDEKLFF. The CDR3 DNA reads TGTGCCAGCAGCTTATCCTCGGATGAAAAACTGTTTTTT. This rearrangement joins TRBV4-2 to TRBJ1-4; D is unresolved. Germline assignment: CDR1 LGHNA and CDR2 YNFKEQ. This CDR3 comprises 13 residues. V dropped 5 bases and J dropped 6 bases, with 10 bases sitting between them.

The genes are TRBV7-3 and TRBJ2-3, with 10 positions matching TRBD2. The germline CDR1 and CDR2 sequences are SGHTA and FQGTGA. The CDR3 is 16 residues long. V shed 3 bases and J 2 bases; nucleotides not matched to a gene: 5. The DNA for the CDR3 is TGTGCCAGCAGCTTTCTAGCGGGGGCCTACACAGATACGCAGTATTTT. This gives the protein CASSFLAGAYTDTQYF.

The DNA for the CDR3 is TGTGCCAGCAGTCACCGGGACAGGGTGTCCTACGAGCAGTACTTC. Amino acid sequence: CASSHRDRVSYEQYF. This sequence joins TRBV2 and TRBJ2-7, with TRBD1 identical over 9 bases. This CDR3 is built from 15 residues. CDR1 is SNHLY and CDR2 is FYNNEI in the germline V gene. Trimming removed 5 bases from V and 1 base from J; junction bases left unmatched: 6. The whole variable domain, filled in from reference TRBV2 and TRBJ2-7, reads EPEVTQTPSHQVTQMGQEVILRCVPISNHLYFYWYRQILGQKVEFLVSFYNNEISEKSEIFDDQFSVERPDGSNFTLKIRSTKLEDSAMYFCASSHRDRVSYEQYFGPGTRLTVT.